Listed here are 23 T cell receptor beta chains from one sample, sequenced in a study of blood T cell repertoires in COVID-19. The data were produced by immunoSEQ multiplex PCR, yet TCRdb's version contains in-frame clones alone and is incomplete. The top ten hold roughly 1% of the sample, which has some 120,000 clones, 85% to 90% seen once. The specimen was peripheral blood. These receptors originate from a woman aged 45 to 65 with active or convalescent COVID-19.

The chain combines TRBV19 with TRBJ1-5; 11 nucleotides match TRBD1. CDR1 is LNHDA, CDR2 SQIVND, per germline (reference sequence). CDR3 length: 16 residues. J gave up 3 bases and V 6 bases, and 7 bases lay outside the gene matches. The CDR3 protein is CASSIRDRGYNQPQHF. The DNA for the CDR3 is TGTGCCAGTAGCATCCGGGACAGGGGGTACAATCAGCCCCAGCATTTT. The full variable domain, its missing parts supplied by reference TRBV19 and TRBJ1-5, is DGGITQSPKYLFRKEGQNVTLSCEQNLNHDAMYWYRQDPGQGLRLIYYSQIVNDFQKGDIAEGYSVSREKKESFPLTVTSAQKNPTAFYLCASSIRDRGYNQPQHFGDGTRLSIL.

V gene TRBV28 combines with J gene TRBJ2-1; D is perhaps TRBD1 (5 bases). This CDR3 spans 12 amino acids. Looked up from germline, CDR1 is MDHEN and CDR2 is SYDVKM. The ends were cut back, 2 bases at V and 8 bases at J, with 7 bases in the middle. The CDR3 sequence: CASSLPGYEQFF. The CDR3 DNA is TGTGCCAGCAGTTTACCAGGGTATGAGCAGTTCTTC.

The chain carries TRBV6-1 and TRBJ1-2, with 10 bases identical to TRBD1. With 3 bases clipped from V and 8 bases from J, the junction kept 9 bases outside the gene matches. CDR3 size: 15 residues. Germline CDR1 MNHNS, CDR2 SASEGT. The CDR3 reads CASSEEGQGLYGYTF. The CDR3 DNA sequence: TGTGCCAGCAGTGAGGAGGGACAGGGGCTATACGGCTACACCTTC.

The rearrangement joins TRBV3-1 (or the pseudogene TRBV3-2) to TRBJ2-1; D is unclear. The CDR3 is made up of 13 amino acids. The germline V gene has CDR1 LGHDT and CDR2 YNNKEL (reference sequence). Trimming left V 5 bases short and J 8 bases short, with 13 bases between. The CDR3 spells CASSYYNSDEQFF. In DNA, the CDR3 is TGTGCCAGCAGCTACTATAATAGTGATGAGCAGTTCTTC.

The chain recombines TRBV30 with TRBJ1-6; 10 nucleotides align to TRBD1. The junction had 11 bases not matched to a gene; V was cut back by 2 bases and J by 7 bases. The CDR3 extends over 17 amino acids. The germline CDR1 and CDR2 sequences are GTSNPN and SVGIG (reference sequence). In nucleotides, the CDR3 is TGTGCCTGGAGTACACGGACAGGGGGACAATTCAATTCACCCCTCCACTTT. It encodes CAWSTRTGGQFNSPLHF.

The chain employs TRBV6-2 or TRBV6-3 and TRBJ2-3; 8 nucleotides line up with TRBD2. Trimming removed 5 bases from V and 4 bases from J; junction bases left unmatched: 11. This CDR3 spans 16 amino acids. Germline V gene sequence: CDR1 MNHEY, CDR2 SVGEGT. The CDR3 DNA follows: TGTGCCAGCAGTGCCCCGTGGCTAGCGGGTTCAGATACGCAGTATTTT. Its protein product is CASSAPWLAGSDTQYF.

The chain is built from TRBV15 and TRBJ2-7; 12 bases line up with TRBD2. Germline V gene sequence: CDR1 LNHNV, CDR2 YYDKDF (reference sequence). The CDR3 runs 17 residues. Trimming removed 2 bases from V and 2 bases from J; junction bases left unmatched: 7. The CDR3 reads CATSRTQGLAGTYEQYF. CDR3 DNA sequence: TGTGCCACCAGCAGAACCCAGGGACTAGCGGGTACCTACGAGCAGTACTTC.

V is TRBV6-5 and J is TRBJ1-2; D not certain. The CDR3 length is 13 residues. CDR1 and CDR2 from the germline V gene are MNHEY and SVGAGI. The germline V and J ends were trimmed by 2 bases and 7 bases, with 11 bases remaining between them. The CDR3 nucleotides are TGTGCCAGCAGTTACCCCGGGCGGGGTGGCTACACCTTC. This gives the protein CASSYPGRGGYTF.

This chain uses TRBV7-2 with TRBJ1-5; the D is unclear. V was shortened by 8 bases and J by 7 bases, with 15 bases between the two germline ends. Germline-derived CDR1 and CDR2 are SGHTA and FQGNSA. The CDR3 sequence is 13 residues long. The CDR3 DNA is TGTGCCAGCTCCCCCGAGGGCGGGCAGCCCCAGCATTTT. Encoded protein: CASSPEGGQPQHF.

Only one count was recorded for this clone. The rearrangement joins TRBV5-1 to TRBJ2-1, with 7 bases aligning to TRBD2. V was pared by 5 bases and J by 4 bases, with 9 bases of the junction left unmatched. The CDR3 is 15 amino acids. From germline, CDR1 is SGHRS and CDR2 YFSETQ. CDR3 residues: CASRVGGSGYNEQFF. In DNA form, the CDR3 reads TGCGCCAGCAGGGTGGGAGGGAGCGGGTACAATGAGCAGTTCTTC.

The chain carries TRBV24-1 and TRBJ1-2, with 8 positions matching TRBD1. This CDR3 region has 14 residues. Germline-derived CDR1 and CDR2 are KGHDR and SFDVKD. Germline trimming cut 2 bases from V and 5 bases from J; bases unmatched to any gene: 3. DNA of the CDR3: TGTGCCACCAGTGATTCGGGACAGGAATATGGCTACACCTTC. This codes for CATSDSGQEYGYTF.

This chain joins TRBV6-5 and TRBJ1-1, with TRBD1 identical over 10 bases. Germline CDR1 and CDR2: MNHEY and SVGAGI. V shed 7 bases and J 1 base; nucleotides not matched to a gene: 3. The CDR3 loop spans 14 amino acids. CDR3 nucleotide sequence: TGTGCCAGCATTGGGGACAGGGGGAACACTGAAGCTTTCTTT. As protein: CASIGDRGNTEAFF.

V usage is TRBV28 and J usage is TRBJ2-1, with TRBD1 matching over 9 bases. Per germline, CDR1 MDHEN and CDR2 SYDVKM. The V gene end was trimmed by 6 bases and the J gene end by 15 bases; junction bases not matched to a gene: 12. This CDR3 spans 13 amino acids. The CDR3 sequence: CASSPIGTGRLFF. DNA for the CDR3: TGTGCCAGCAGCCCCATCGGGACAGGGAGGCTGTTCTTC. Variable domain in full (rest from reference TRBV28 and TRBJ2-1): DVKVTQSSRYLVKRTGEKVFLECVQDMDHENMFWYRQDPGLGLRLIYFSYDVKMKEKGDIPEGYSVSREKKERFSLILESASTNQTSMYLCASSPIGTGRLFFGPGTRLTVL.

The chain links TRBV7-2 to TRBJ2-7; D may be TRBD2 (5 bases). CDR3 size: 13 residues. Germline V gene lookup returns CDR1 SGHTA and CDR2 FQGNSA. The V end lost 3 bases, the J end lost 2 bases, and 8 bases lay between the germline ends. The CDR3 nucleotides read TGTGCCAGCAGCTTGGAGGCCACCTACGAGCAGTACTTC. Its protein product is CASSLEATYEQYF.

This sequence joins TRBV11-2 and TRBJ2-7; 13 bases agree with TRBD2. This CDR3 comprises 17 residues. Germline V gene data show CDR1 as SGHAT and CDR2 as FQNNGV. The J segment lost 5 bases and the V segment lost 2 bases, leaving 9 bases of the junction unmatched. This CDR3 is CASSLTWTSGSYDEQYF. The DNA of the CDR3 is TGTGCCAGCAGCTTAACCTGGACTAGCGGGAGCTACGACGAGCAGTACTTC.

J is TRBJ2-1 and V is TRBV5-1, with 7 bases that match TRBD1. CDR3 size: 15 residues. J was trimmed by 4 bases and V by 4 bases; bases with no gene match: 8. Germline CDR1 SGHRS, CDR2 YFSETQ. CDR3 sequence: CASSGTGAGYNEQFF. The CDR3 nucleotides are TGCGCCAGCAGCGGCACAGGGGCAGGATACAATGAGCAGTTCTTC.

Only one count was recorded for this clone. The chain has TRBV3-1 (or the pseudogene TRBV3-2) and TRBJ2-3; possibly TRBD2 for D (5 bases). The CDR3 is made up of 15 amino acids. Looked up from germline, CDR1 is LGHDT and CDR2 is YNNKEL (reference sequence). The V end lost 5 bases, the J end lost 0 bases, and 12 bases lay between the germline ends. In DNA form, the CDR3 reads TGTGCCAGCAGCGGGAGTAGGGTTAGCACAGATACGCAGTATTTT. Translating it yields CASSGSRVSTDTQYF.

CDR3 nucleotide sequence: TGTGCCAGCAGTGTCACCGGGACAGGGAACACCGGGGAGCTGTTTTTT. This sequence encodes CASSVTGTGNTGELFF. The chain carries TRBV2 and TRBJ2-2; 8 positions agree with TRBD1. Germline V lookup: CDR1 SNHLY, CDR2 FYNNEI. Trimming took 4 bases from V and 1 from J; bases not matched to a gene: 5. The CDR3 runs to 16 residues.

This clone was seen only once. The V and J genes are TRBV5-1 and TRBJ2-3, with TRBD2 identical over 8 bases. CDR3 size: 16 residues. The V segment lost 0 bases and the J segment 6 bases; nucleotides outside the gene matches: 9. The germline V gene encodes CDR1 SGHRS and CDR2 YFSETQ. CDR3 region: CASSLVATAGVDTQYF. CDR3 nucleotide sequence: TGCGCCAGCAGCTTGGTGGCCACAGCGGGGGTTGATACGCAGTATTTT. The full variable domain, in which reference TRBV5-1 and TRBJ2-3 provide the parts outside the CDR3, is KAGVTQTPRYLIKTRGQQVTLSCSPISGHRSVSWYQQTPGQGLQFLFEYFSETQRNKGNFPGRFSGRQFSNSRSEMNVSTLELGDSALYLCASSLVATAGVDTQYFGPGTRLTVL.

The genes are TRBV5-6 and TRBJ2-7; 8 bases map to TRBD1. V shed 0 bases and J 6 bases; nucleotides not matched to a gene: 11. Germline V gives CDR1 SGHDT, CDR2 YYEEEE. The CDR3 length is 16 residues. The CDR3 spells CASSLEYRTGWAEQYF. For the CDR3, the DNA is TGTGCCAGCAGCTTGGAGTACAGGACAGGGTGGGCCGAGCAGTACTTC.

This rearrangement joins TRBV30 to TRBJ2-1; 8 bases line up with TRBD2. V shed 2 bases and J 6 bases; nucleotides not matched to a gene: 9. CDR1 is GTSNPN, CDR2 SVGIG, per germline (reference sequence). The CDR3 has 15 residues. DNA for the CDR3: TGTGCCTGGAGTATGGGGACTAGAAGGTCCAATGAGCAGTTCTTC. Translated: CAWSMGTRRSNEQFF. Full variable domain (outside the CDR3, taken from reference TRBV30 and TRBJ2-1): SQTIHQWPATLVQPVGSPLSLECTVEGTSNPNLYWYRQAAGRGLQLLFYSVGIGQISSEVPQNLSASRPQDRQFILSSKKLLLSDSGFYLCAWSMGTRRSNEQFFGPGTRLTVL.

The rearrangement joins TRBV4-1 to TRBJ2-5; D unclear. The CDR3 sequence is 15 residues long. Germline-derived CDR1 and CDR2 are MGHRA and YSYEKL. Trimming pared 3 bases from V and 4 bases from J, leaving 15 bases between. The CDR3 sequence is CASSHPSLPRETQYF. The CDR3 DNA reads TGCGCCAGCAGCCATCCAAGCTTACCGAGAGAGACCCAGTACTTC.

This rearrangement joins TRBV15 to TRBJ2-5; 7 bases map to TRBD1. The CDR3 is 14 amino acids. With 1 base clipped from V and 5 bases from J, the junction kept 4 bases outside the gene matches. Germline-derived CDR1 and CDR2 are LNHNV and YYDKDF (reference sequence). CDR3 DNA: TGTGCCACCAGCAGAGCACAGGGGTTGGAGACCCAGTACTTC. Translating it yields CATSRAQGLETQYF.